The 16 T cell receptor beta chains below come from one sample, sequenced in a study of blood T cells in healthy people across ages. Primers used in a second PCR of about 6 to 12 cycles were a sample-barcoded 5' primer and a J-beta primer mix. From the 5' RACE reads, TCRdb called clonotypes with MiXCR, one entry per CDR3 protein. Of around 1,100,000 distinct CDR3 sequences listed, more than 30% are singletons. The sequencing input was blood. The receptor set was obtained from a man aged 18 to 35 in good health.

This clonotype has only one observation. The CDR3: CSAREVGRTEAFF. In DNA form, the CDR3 reads TGCAGTGCTAGAGAGGTTGGGAGGACTGAAGCTTTCTTT. The genes are TRBV20-1 and TRBJ1-1, with no clear D. The germline CDR1 and CDR2 sequences are DFQATT and SNEGSKA (reference sequence). The germline V and J ends were trimmed by 0 bases and 5 bases, with 10 bases remaining between them. CDR3 length: 13 residues.

This sequence joins TRBV4-1 and TRBJ1-2; no definite D call. Between the trimmed V and J ends, which lost 1 base and 0 bases, there was a span of 9 bases. The germline gives CDR1 MGHRA, CDR2 YSYEKL. The CDR3 extends over 15 amino acids. The CDR3 sequence is CASSQVAQSNYGYTF. The CDR3 bases are TGCGCCAGCAGCCAAGTTGCACAGTCTAACTATGGCTACACCTTC.

The V gene is TRBV14, the J gene TRBJ1-4, with a possible D match to TRBD1 (5 bases). The length of the CDR3 is 12 residues. V was shortened by 6 bases and J by 14 bases, with 16 bases between the two germline ends. The germline gives CDR1 SGHDN, CDR2 FVKESK. CDR3 residues: CASSFSGQTLFF. As DNA, the CDR3 is TGTGCCAGCAGTTTCTCGGGGCAGACTCTGTTTTTT.

The V call is TRBV20-1, the J call TRBJ1-1; D remains unclear. Germline V gives CDR1 DFQATT, CDR2 SNEGSKA (reference sequence). V gave up 0 bases and J gave up 6 bases, with 14 bases separating them. The length of the CDR3 is 14 residues. CDR3 nucleotides: TGCAGTGCTAGAGATCTGGAGGGCCGCGCTGAAGCTTTCTTT. It yields the protein CSARDLEGRAEAFF.

As DNA, the CDR3 is TGCGCCAGCAGCAGGACAGCGACGTACTCTGGGGCCAACGTCCTGACTTTC. Encoded protein: CASSRTATYSGANVLTF. The V call is TRBV5-1, the J call TRBJ2-6; D is perhaps TRBD1 (6 bases). This CDR3 contains 17 residues. The germline V gene has CDR1 SGHRS and CDR2 YFSETQ. The V end was cut by 4 bases, the J end by 0 bases, with 14 bases between.

This clonotype was counted a few times. The rearrangement links TRBV20-1 to TRBJ2-5; D might be TRBD1 or TRBD2, each matching 5 bases. Germline CDR1 DFQATT, CDR2 SNEGSKA (reference sequence). CDR3 size: 16 residues. Trimming shortened V by 4 bases and J by 1 base, and 19 bases separated the two germline ends. DNA for the CDR3: TGCAGTGCTATTAAACCAACCGGGACGTTCCAAGAGACCCAGTACTTC. Translated: CSAIKPTGTFQETQYF.

This chain uses TRBV10-3 with TRBJ2-7, with D perhaps TRBD1 (6 bases). The V end was cut by 3 bases, the J end by 7 bases, with 13 bases between. The V gene's germline CDR1 is ENHRY and CDR2 SYGVKD. The CDR3 runs 13 residues. This CDR3 is CAISDRDNNEQYF. CDR3 coding DNA: TGTGCCATCAGTGACAGGGACAACAATGAGCAGTACTTC.

The rearrangement joins TRBV10-3 to TRBJ2-4, with 8 positions matching TRBD1. The V gene's germline CDR1 is ENHRY and CDR2 SYGVKD. The trim removed 4 bases at V and 7 bases at J, leaving 0 bases unmatched. The CDR3 covers 12 residues. The CDR3 protein is CAISAGGNIQYF. The CDR3 nucleotides are TGTGCCATCAGTGCAGGGGGCAACATTCAGTACTTC.

The rearrangement links TRBV5-1 to TRBJ2-6, with D possibly being TRBD2 (5 bases). The V end lost 0 bases, the J end lost 4 bases, and 11 bases lay between the germline ends. The CDR3 totals 16 residues. Germline CDR1 is SGHRS and CDR2 is YFSETQ. For the CDR3, the DNA is TGCGCCAGCAGCTTGGTCGGAGGTTGGGGGGCCAACGTCCTGACTTTC. Encoded protein: CASSLVGGWGANVLTF. Supplemented by reference TRBV5-1 and TRBJ2-6, the full variable domain reads KAGVTQTPRYLIKTRGQQVTLSCSPISGHRSVSWYQQTPGQGLQFLFEYFSETQRNKGNFPGRFSGRQFSNSRSEMNVSTLELGDSALYLCASSLVGGWGANVLTFGAGSRLTVL.

With respect to this clonotype: At one end the junction does not follow the germline gene, possibly because of a read error. The chain recombines TRBV4-1 with TRBJ2-5; D remains ambiguous. Germline CDR1 is MGHRA and CDR2 is YSYEKL. CDR3 size: 16 residues. The CDR3 nucleotides read TGTGCCAGCAGCCAAGAATACGTTCCGGGTCAAGAGACCCAGTACTTC. Its protein product is CASSQEYVPGQETQYF.

This clonotype has just a few counts. The chain has TRBV27 and TRBJ2-1; 9 bases line up with TRBD1. Germline assignment: CDR1 MNHEY and CDR2 SMNVEV (reference sequence). The CDR3 extends over 15 amino acids. V gave up 3 bases and J gave up 6 bases; unmatched junction bases: 6. CDR3 protein: CASSLRDRVSNEQFF. CDR3 bases: TGTGCCAGCAGTTTGCGGGACAGGGTTTCCAATGAGCAGTTCTTC.

The rearrangement uses TRBV5-6 and TRBJ2-1; 9 bases agree with TRBD1. The CDR3 has 14 residues. Germline trimming cut 3 bases from V and 9 bases from J; bases unmatched to any gene: 7. Germline CDR1 SGHDT, CDR2 YYEEEE. CDR3 region: CASSSRTGEGEQFF. The CDR3 DNA sequence: TGTGCCAGCAGCTCTCGGACAGGGGAGGGTGAGCAGTTCTTC.

The rearrangement joins TRBV13 to TRBJ1-2; tentative D call: TRBD1 (6 bases). Looked up from germline, CDR1 is PRHDT and CDR2 is FYEKMQ (reference sequence). The CDR3 totals 14 residues. The ends were cut back, 8 bases at V and 5 bases at J, with 18 bases in the middle. As DNA, the CDR3 is TGTGCCAGCCGCGAAGGGGGGCCGAAATATGGCTACACCTTC. It is translated as CASREGGPKYGYTF.

V gene TRBV9 combines with J gene TRBJ2-1; D possibly corresponds to TRBD1 (6 bases). CDR3 length: 15 amino acids. V gave up 3 bases and J gave up 0 bases, with 10 bases separating them. Germline V gives CDR1 SGDLS, CDR2 YYNGEE. The CDR3 DNA sequence: TGTGCCAGCAGCGCACAGGGAACCTCCTACAATGAGCAGTTCTTC. As protein: CASSAQGTSYNEQFF. The full variable domain, in which reference TRBV9 and TRBJ2-1 provide the parts outside the CDR3, is DSGVTQTPKHLITATGQRVTLRCSPRSGDLSVYWYQQSLDQGLQFLIQYYNGEERAKGNILERFSAQQFPDLHSELNLSSLELGDSALYFCASSAQGTSYNEQFFGPGTRLTVL.

The CDR3 DNA is TGTGCCAGCAGTTTATTCGGGGAAGGGCTTGGATATGAGCAGTTCTTC. The encoded protein is CASSLFGEGLGYEQFF. J is TRBJ2-1 and V is TRBV28, with a weak D call TRBD2 (5 bases). Trimming left V 1 base short and J 8 bases short, with 18 bases between. Germline CDR1 is MDHEN and CDR2 is SYDVKM. The CDR3 has 16 residues.

The chain has TRBV20-1 and TRBJ2-7; D perhaps matches TRBD1 (6 bases). The ends were cut back, 2 bases at V and 0 bases at J, with 11 bases in the middle. Germline loops: CDR1 DFQATT, CDR2 SNEGSKA (reference sequence). The CDR3 spans 14 residues. The CDR3 region is CSARQTGSSYEQYF. The CDR3 coding sequence is TGCAGTGCTAGACAGACAGGCAGCTCCTACGAGCAGTACTTC.